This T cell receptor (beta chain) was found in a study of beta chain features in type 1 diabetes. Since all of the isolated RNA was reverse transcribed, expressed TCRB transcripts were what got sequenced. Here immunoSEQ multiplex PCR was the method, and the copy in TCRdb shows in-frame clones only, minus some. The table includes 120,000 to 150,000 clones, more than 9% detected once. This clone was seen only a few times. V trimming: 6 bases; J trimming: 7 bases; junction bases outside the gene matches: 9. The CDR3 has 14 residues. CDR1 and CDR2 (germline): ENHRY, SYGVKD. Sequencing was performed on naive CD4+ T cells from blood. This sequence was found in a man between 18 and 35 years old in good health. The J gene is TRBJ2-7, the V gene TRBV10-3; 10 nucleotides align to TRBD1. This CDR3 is CAIRTDRGNEEQYF. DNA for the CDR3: TGTGCCATCAGGACGGACAGGGGGAATGAAGAGCAGTACTTC.